This T cell receptor (beta chain) was sequenced during a study of blood T cell repertoires in COVID-19. Study context: There were acute and convalescent COVID-19 samples, and they came from the United States, Italy and Spain. The cDNA or gDNA used as material had been derived from T cells, B-cell-depleted T cells, or PBMCs.

This clone has more than one count but fewer than ten. In the study's own analysis: The authors estimated nucleated cell counts from reference gene primer amplification. Profiled with immunoSEQ multiplex PCR; TCRdb holds only in-frame clones, not every one. The V and J calls and clone size were taken over from that table, and D and trimming were inferred from the DNA. Of under 450,000 clones in the sample, 70% to 90% were seen once. Seattle patient enrollment occurred during active infection, with longitudinal follow-up thereafter. This receptor was identified in a woman in her sixties or seventies with COVID-19, enrolled during active disease. The sample consisted of peripheral blood.

Here the CDR3 DNA reads TGTGCCAGTAGTCCCCGGGGTAGCGGGGGCTCCTACGAGCAGTACTTC. Protein: CASSPRGSGGSYEQYF. V usage is TRBV19 and J usage is TRBJ2-7; TRBD2 matches at 9 bases. Germline V gene sequence: CDR1 LNHDA, CDR2 SQIVND (reference sequence). The length of the CDR3 is 16 residues. The junction had 8 bases not matched to a gene; V was cut back by 5 bases and J by 0 bases.